This passage covers 28 T cell receptor beta chains from one sample sequenced in a study of shared clonotypes between healthy human individuals (dated by TCRdb to the early 2020s). Library preparation used the immunoSEQ multiplex PCR assay. TCRdb obtained this table from immuneACCESS and retained in-frame rearrangements with V and J assigned. These tables miss some clones; where compared with another copy, unresolved V genes account for less than half of the shortfall, and the remainder is unexplained. The sample has roughly 1 million clones on record, about 70% of them singletons. The top ten clones comprise about 1.5% of the sample. Material for sequencing was memory CD4+ T cells sorted from blood. Taken with the paper, the label for cell subset or site translates to: CD45RA-negative fraction. Every receptor here comes from a young man in good health.

The J gene is TRBJ2-7, the V gene TRBV7-6, with D uncertain. The CDR3 is 14 residues long. V lost 4 bases and J 2 bases, leaving 12 bases between the germline ends. CDR1 and CDR2 from the germline V gene are SGHVS and FNYEAQ. CDR3 loop: CASSSTKPPYEQYF. The CDR3 DNA sequence: TGTGCCAGCAGCTCGACAAAGCCTCCCTACGAGCAGTACTTC.

Worth noting for this clone: This sample also contains other DNA sequences that code for the same CDR3. This chain joins TRBV6-5 and TRBJ2-7; D ambiguous. This CDR3 contains 11 residues. The germline gives CDR1 MNHEY, CDR2 SVGAGI. V gave up 6 bases and J gave up 4 bases, with 7 bases separating them. For the CDR3, the DNA is TGTGCCAGCAGAAACGGTTACGAGCAGTACTTC. The encoded protein is CASRNGYEQYF.

This rearrangement joins TRBV9 to TRBJ2-1; D gene ambiguous. The CDR3 consists of 14 residues. Germline values: CDR1 SGDLS, CDR2 YYNGEE. The germline V and J ends were trimmed by 0 bases and 9 bases, with 13 bases remaining between them. CDR3 coding DNA: TGTGCCAGCAGCGTAGATAGGATGAGAGGTGAGCAGTTCTTC. Residues: CASSVDRMRGEQFF.

V and J are TRBV5-4 and TRBJ1-4, with D possibly being TRBD1 (5 bases). Between the trimmed V and J ends, which lost 0 bases and 4 bases, there was a span of 7 bases. The CDR3 contains 14 residues. Per the germline V gene, CDR1 is SGHNT and CDR2 is YYREEE (reference sequence). The CDR3 nucleotides are TGTGCCAGCAGCTTGGGGGGACTTAATGAAAAACTGTTTTTT. It codes for CASSLGGLNEKLFF.

The CDR3 DNA sequence: TGTGCCAGCAGCTTGGAAGCTGTGCAGTATTTT. Residues: CASSLEAVQYF. V usage is TRBV5-6 and J usage is TRBJ2-3, with D unresolved. This CDR3 spans 11 amino acids. Trimming removed 0 bases at V and 11 bases at J, with 7 bases between. From germline, CDR1 is SGHDT and CDR2 YYEEEE.

The J gene is TRBJ2-5, the V gene TRBV19, with a weak D call TRBD2 (7 bases). From germline, CDR1 is LNHDA and CDR2 SQIVND (reference sequence). Trimming took 10 bases from V and 5 from J, leaving 17 bases between them. The CDR3 is 13 residues long. Here the CDR3 DNA reads TGTGCCACCTCGGGGGGCATCGGGGAGACCCAGTACTTC. Protein product: CATSGGIGETQYF.

J is TRBJ2-7 and V is TRBV18; D unresolved. This CDR3 is 14 amino acids long. Per the germline V gene, CDR1 is KGHSH and CDR2 is LQKENI. V lost 1 base, J lost 7 bases, and 14 bases lay in between. The CDR3 spells CASSPLGAASEQYF. The CDR3 bases are TGTGCCAGCTCACCACTGGGCGCGGCCTCTGAGCAGTACTTC.

This chain connects TRBV5-1 to TRBJ2-5, with 9 bases fitting TRBD2. The length of the CDR3 is 15 residues. Trimming cost V 4 bases and J 4 bases; bases outside gene matches: 8. CDR1 is SGHRS and CDR2 is YFSETQ in the germline V gene. The CDR3 sequence: CASSKEGGGAETQYF. CDR3 DNA sequence: TGCGCCAGCAGCAAGGAAGGCGGGGGGGCAGAGACCCAGTACTTC.

This chain links TRBV5-1 with TRBJ2-5; tentative D call: TRBD2 (5 bases). The CDR3 extends over 17 amino acids. V lost 0 bases and J lost 2, with 17 bases in between. From germline, CDR1 is SGHRS and CDR2 YFSETQ. The CDR3 nucleotides read TGCGCCAGCAGCTTGGGAGAAGTGGGAGCTACTCAAGAGACCCAGTACTTC. Its protein is CASSLGEVGATQETQYF. The variable domain in full, completed from reference TRBV5-1 and TRBJ2-5, reads KAGVTQTPRYLIKTRGQQVTLSCSPISGHRSVSWYQQTPGQGLQFLFEYFSETQRNKGNFPGRFSGRQFSNSRSEMNVSTLELGDSALYLCASSLGEVGATQETQYFGPGTRLLVL.

This clone has a handful of counts. The sample has other DNA sequences that encode this CDR3 too. The CDR3 nucleotides read TGCGCCAGCAGCGGCCCGGGGGAGACCCAGTACTTC. It translates to CASSGPGETQYF. The gene calls are TRBV10-1 and TRBJ2-5; perhaps TRBD2 as D (5 bases). The germline V and J ends were trimmed by 6 bases and 5 bases, with 10 bases remaining between them. Germline values: CDR1 WNHNN, CDR2 SYGVQD (reference sequence). There are 12 residues in the CDR3.

The chain uses TRBV7-2 and TRBJ2-5; possibly TRBD1 or TRBD2 for D (5 bases each). V was pared by 0 bases and J by 2 bases, with 10 bases between. The CDR3 consists of 15 residues. Looked up from germline, CDR1 is SGHTA and CDR2 is FQGNSA. The CDR3 nucleotides are TGTGCCAGCAGCTTAGCCGGGACGCCACAAGAGACCCAGTACTTC. Encoded protein: CASSLAGTPQETQYF. Full variable domain (missing parts from reference TRBV7-2 and TRBJ2-5): GAGVSQSPSNKVTEKGKDVELRCDPISGHTALYWYRQSLGQGLEFLIYFQGNSAPDKSGLPSDRFSAERTGGSVSTLTIQRTQQEDSAVYLCASSLAGTPQETQYFGPGTRLLVL.

The chain couples TRBV6-5 to TRBJ1-2, with a weak D call TRBD1 (5 bases). Looked up from germline, CDR1 is MNHEY and CDR2 is SVGAGI. The CDR3 contains 15 residues. The germline V and J ends were trimmed by 6 bases and 5 bases, with 19 bases remaining between them. CDR3 protein: CASSSTGGLQYGYTF. CDR3 in DNA: TGTGCCAGCAGCTCCACAGGAGGGCTTCAATATGGCTACACCTTC.

This clone has only a few counts. The chain is built from TRBV6-5 and TRBJ2-5; the D gene is possibly TRBD1 (6 bases). The germline gives CDR1 MNHEY, CDR2 SVGAGI. Trimming took 11 bases from V and 4 from J, leaving 17 bases between them. The CDR3 has 13 amino acids. The chain's CDR3 is CAGQRRPGETQYF. CDR3 sequence (DNA): TGTGCCGGACAGCGAAGACCCGGAGAGACCCAGTACTTC.

J is TRBJ1-6 and V is TRBV7-8; 7 positions match TRBD1. The CDR3 sequence is 14 residues long. V lost 6 bases, J lost 6 bases, and 5 bases stayed unmatched. Germline V gene sequence: CDR1 SGHVS, CDR2 FQNEAQ. The CDR3 DNA sequence: TGTGCCAGCAGACTACAGGGGATTAATTCACCCCTCCACTTT. Its protein product is CASRLQGINSPLHF.

The chain is built from TRBV9 and TRBJ1-2; no reliable D call. The CDR3 length is 14 residues. Per germline, CDR1 SGDLS and CDR2 YYNGEE. The V end lost 0 bases, the J end lost 4 bases, and 10 bases lay between the germline ends. In DNA form, the CDR3 reads TGTGCCAGCAGCGTAGGGTCAGAACCCTATGGCTACACCTTC. Protein: CASSVGSEPYGYTF.

This clone has a handful of counts. The CDR3 protein is CASSSPAGSPLHF. The CDR3 nucleotides read TGTGCCAGCAGTTCCCCCGCGGGTTCACCCCTCCACTTT. The chain couples TRBV27 to TRBJ1-6; D is ambiguous. The germline V gene encodes CDR1 MNHEY and CDR2 SMNVEV (reference sequence). The CDR3 spans 13 residues. Deletions cut 4 bases from V and 9 bases from J, with 10 bases between.

For this clone: This same CDR3 is encoded by further DNA sequences in the sample. The chain couples TRBV19 to TRBJ2-6; 7 bases are a match to TRBD1. This CDR3 has 15 amino acids. The germline V gene encodes CDR1 LNHDA and CDR2 SQIVND (reference sequence). J gave up 2 bases and V 6 bases, and 4 bases lay outside the gene matches. CDR3 sequence reads: CASSPDRAGANVLTF. The CDR3 coding sequence is TGTGCCAGTAGCCCTGACAGGGCTGGGGCCAACGTCCTGACTTTC.

This clone was seen a handful of times. The identical CDR3 is also encoded by other nucleotide sequences in the sample. The CDR3 DNA is TGTGCCACCAGCAGAGATACAGGGGCTAATCAGCCCCAGCATTTT. It yields the protein CATSRDTGANQPQHF. This chain joins TRBV15 and TRBJ1-5; 7 bases align to TRBD1. The CDR3 contains 15 residues. V was pared by 0 bases and J by 4 bases, with 3 bases of the junction left unmatched. Germline V gives CDR1 LNHNV, CDR2 YYDKDF (reference sequence).

The V gene is TRBV7-8, the J gene TRBJ2-1; 7 bases are a match to TRBD2. After removal of 1 base from V and 5 bases from J, the junction contained 5 bases not matched to a gene. This CDR3 spans 15 amino acids. Per germline, CDR1 SGHVS and CDR2 FQNEAQ. CDR3 in amino acids: CASSLDLAANNEQFF. The CDR3 coding sequence is TGTGCCAGCAGCTTAGATCTAGCGGCCAACAATGAGCAGTTCTTC.

This clone was detected only once. The chain joins TRBV5-4 to TRBJ1-2; TRBD1 agrees at 9 bases. V lost 5 bases to trimming and J lost 10 bases; unmatched junction nucleotides: 3. There are 11 residues in the CDR3. Germline V gene data show CDR1 as SGHNT and CDR2 as YYREEE (reference sequence). The CDR3: CASRAQGAYTF. CDR3 sequence (DNA): TGTGCCAGCAGAGCACAGGGGGCCTACACCTTC. Together with reference TRBV5-4 and TRBJ1-2, the CDR3 gives the full variable domain: ETGVTQSPTHLIKTRGQQVTLRCSSQSGHNTVSWYQQALGQGPQFIFQYYREEENGRGNFPPRFSGLQFPNYSSELNVNALELDDSALYLCASRAQGAYTFGSGTRLTVV.

The V and J genes are TRBV5-1 and TRBJ2-7; tentative D call: TRBD2 (6 bases). CDR3 size: 15 residues. Trimming pared 3 bases from V and 5 bases from J, leaving 18 bases between. Germline values: CDR1 SGHRS, CDR2 YFSETQ. DNA for the CDR3: TGCGCCAGCAGCTCGGCCCCCGCGGGGAGCAACGAGCAGTACTTC. It encodes CASSSAPAGSNEQYF.

This rearrangement joins TRBV28 to TRBJ1-5, with D perhaps matching TRBD1 (6 bases). Trimming stripped 5 bases from V and 3 bases from J, with 14 bases between. The CDR3 sequence is 15 residues long. Germline values: CDR1 MDHEN, CDR2 SYDVKM. In DNA, the CDR3 is TGTGCCAGCAGTCCACAGGGAGGGACCAATCAGCCCCAGCATTTT. Translating it yields CASSPQGGTNQPQHF.

The chain has TRBV6-1 and TRBJ1-1, with a weak D call TRBD1 (6 bases). The CDR3 is 17 residues long. The ends were cut back, 4 bases at V and 6 bases at J, with 24 bases in the middle. Germline lookup yields CDR1 MNHNS and CDR2 SASEGT. The CDR3 is CASSANYRLAGTSEAFF. In DNA, the CDR3 is TGTGCCAGCAGTGCCAACTACAGGTTGGCCGGGACATCTGAAGCTTTCTTT.

This clone was recorded a few times. V usage is TRBV14 and J usage is TRBJ2-1; TRBD1 matches at 10 bases. This CDR3 is built from 16 residues. The germline V gene encodes CDR1 SGHDN and CDR2 FVKESK. Germline trimming cut 4 bases from V and 2 bases from J; bases unmatched to any gene: 5. CDR3 sequence reads: CASSRAGTGAYNEQFF. The CDR3 DNA follows: TGTGCCAGCAGCCGAGCCGGGACAGGGGCCTACAATGAGCAGTTCTTC.

The chain combines TRBV2 with TRBJ1-1; weak D call: TRBD1 (6 bases). Per the germline V gene, CDR1 is SNHLY and CDR2 is FYNNEI. The CDR3 loop spans 14 amino acids. Trimming removed 4 bases at V and 1 base at J, with 10 bases between. The CDR3 spells CASSARTENTEAFF. As DNA, the CDR3 is TGTGCCAGCAGTGCCCGGACAGAGAACACTGAAGCTTTCTTT.

The V gene is TRBV12-1, the J gene TRBJ2-1. TRBV12-1 is recorded as a pseudogene. The CDR3 spans 13 residues. CDR3 sequence reads: CASSSRPSNEQFF. The CDR3 DNA sequence: TGTGCCAGCAGCTCCAGGCCTAGCAATGAGCAGTTCTTC.

The J gene is TRBJ2-3, the V gene TRBV7-6; 7 nucleotides agree with TRBD1. Germline values: CDR1 SGHVS, CDR2 FNYEAQ. There are 17 residues in the CDR3. V gave up 1 base and J gave up 0 bases; unmatched junction bases: 7. CDR3 region: CASSLEGRTGSTDTQYF. CDR3 nucleotides: TGTGCCAGCAGCTTAGAGGGTAGGACAGGTAGCACAGATACGCAGTATTTT. Complete variable domain (other parts from reference TRBV7-6 and TRBJ2-3): GAGVSQSPRYKVTKRGQDVALRCDPISGHVSLYWYRQALGQGPEFLTYFNYEAQQDKSGLPNDRFSAERPEGSISTLTIQRTEQRDSAMYRCASSLEGRTGSTDTQYFGPGTRLTVL.

The J gene is TRBJ2-5, the V gene TRBV5-1, with TRBD2 matching over 8 bases. CDR1 and CDR2 (germline): SGHRS, YFSETQ. Trimming cost V 6 bases and J 0 bases; bases outside gene matches: 4. The CDR3 spans 14 residues. The CDR3 DNA sequence: TGCGCCAGCAAGGTAGCGGGAAACCAAGAGACCCAGTACTTC. Protein sequence: CASKVAGNQETQYF.